This T cell receptor (beta chain) was captured in a study of graft-versus-host responses after intestinal transplantation. About the study: All recipients got anti-thymocyte globulin induction, then tacrolimus and steroids for 2 to 4 years.

Whole-study results and caveats: Declining HvG levels early post-transplant were linked to peak circulating GvH clone levels. The marrow of recipients harbored GvH clones, and ileum or blood showed some of them first.

Sequencing used immunoSEQ multiplex PCR; TCRdb keeps in-frame clones, though not all of them. This table has 99,000 or so clones, over 75% appearing once. To note about this clone: Antigen specificity is unknown.

Trimming stripped 5 bases from V and 7 bases from J, with 11 bases between. The germline CDR1 and CDR2 sequences are MNHEY and SVGAGI. CDR3 length: 13 residues. The chain links TRBV6-5 to TRBJ1-4, with a weak D call TRBD1 (6 bases). The origin of this receptor is a human donor who received an intestinal transplant. Sequenced material: unstimulated CD4+ T cells sorted from spleen or lymph node cells, taken before intestinal transplant. In nucleotides, the CDR3 is TGTGCCAGCAGTCAACAGGGCGGTGAAAAACTGTTTTTT. It translates to CASSQQGGEKLFF.